What follows describes a single T cell receptor beta chain. No antigen is known for it. The CDR3 extends over 15 amino acids. J gave up 6 bases and V 5 bases, and 12 bases lay outside the gene matches. Per the germline V gene, CDR1 is SGHAT and CDR2 is FQNNGV. Repertoires were generated with immunoSEQ multiplex PCR, while TCRdb's copy carries only in-frame clones and drops some. The data show 100,000 to 150,000 clones, about 90% seen once. The data belong to a study of T cells in localized non-small cell lung cancer. Study outcomes and limitations: Heterogeneity is still possible, as just one tumor region was sequenced. The highest T cell clonality was in uninvolved adjacent lung, above tumor. Researchers found a median around 50 of the top 100 tumor clones in adjacent lung. Greater T cell density in blood accompanied longer overall survival.

This TCR was sampled from a female donor at least 60 years old with stage I lung adenocarcinoma. The sample consisted of peripheral blood, taken before any cancer treatment. This chain joins TRBV11-2 and TRBJ1-1, with 7 bases lining up with TRBD1. The CDR3 bases are TGTGCCAGCAGCGTGACGACAGGGAGGTTCGCTGAAGCTTTCTTT. Residues: CASSVTTGRFAEAFF.